This TCR beta chain was sequenced for a study of T-cell memory formation after mild COVID-19. MiXCR was run by TCRdb on the 5' RACE reads, yielding one entry per CDR3 protein. Counted here are approximately 210,000 distinct CDR3 sequences, about 11% occurring once; the ten biggest clones make up under 3.5%. Notes on this clonotype: Its target is not known.

Study outcomes and limitations: CD4+ contracting clones were mainly CM and EM; CD8+ ones, EMRA. Clones shrinking between day 15 and 85 showed a balanced CD4/CD8 split, and those that grew later tilted toward CD4+.

Germline lookup yields CDR1 DFQATT and CDR2 SNEGSKA (reference sequence). There are 13 residues in the CDR3. V lost 3 bases and J 5 bases, leaving 13 bases between the germline ends. The material sequenced was PBMCs or a T cell subset sorted from them (not recorded which). This receptor was taken from a man between 18 and 29 years old who had mild COVID-19 (a few samples of this study predate the infection). Cell type and time point are not known. The J gene is TRBJ2-5, the V gene TRBV20-1; TRBD2 might be the D (5 bases). CDR3 region: CSARARGRETQYF. The CDR3 region has the DNA TGCAGTGCTAGGGCTCGGGGTCGGGAGACCCAGTACTTC.